This entry concerns a single T cell receptor beta chain. Antigen: not known. Naivety among CD8 cells was defined by CD45RO negativity and positive CCR7 selection, thereby excluding terminally differentiated effector memory CD45RA+ cells. Sequencing was performed with immunoSEQ multiplex PCR; in TCRdb, only in-frame clones are kept and a portion is missing. The sample includes 560,000 or so clones, 95% to 97% of them seen just once. The data were taken from a study of shared clonotypes between healthy human individuals. Study-wide points: When compared with the clonotypes that were shared by all four sorted-subset donors, the non-shared clonotypes turned out to have lower generation probabilities. Among donors, clonotype sharing was expected to be affected by sequencing depth.

V shed 5 bases and J shed 2 bases, with 0 bases lying between them. CDR3 length: 11 amino acids. The V gene's germline CDR1 is MNHNS and CDR2 SASEGT. The chain joins TRBV6-1 to TRBJ2-2; D not resolved. The material sequenced was naive CD8+ T cells sorted from blood. This clonotype was obtained from a woman aged 25 to 39 in good health. The CDR3 loop reads CASSNTGELFF. DNA of the CDR3: TGTGCCAGCAGTAACACCGGGGAGCTGTTTTTT.